The clone carrying this TCR beta chain occurred once. This sample is drawn from a study of CD8+CD57+ T cells in acquired aplastic anemia. The template used for profiling TCR beta VDJ and CDR3 was genomic DNA. Each CDR3 protein is one row after TCRdb ran MiXCR on the reads. The sample yields roughly 190,000 distinct CDR3 sequences, roughly 56% seen once. CDR1 SGHTA and CDR2 FQGNSA come from the germline V gene. This CDR3 has 16 amino acids. V dropped 5 bases and J dropped 2; count of bases not matched to a gene: 10. This chain uses TRBV7-2 with TRBJ2-3; 7 bases are shared with TRBD2. This TCR was sampled from a human donor in good health, serving as a control. Sample: sorted CD4+, CD8+, or CD8+CD57+ T cells (not recorded which) from PBMCs. CDR3 bases: TGTGCCAGCAGCGCGGGGTGGGGAGGGTTCACAGATACGCAGTATTTT. Protein product: CASSAGWGGFTDTQYF.